This T cell receptor beta chain derives from a study of human T cells and chemical hapten exposure. As for the study in general: DPC at 0.01% went onto the upper back in patch tests, read at 6 days. Study outcomes and limitations: Among TCRs, those above 1 in 1000 frequency were unaffected by DPC sensitization.

Time point given: patch test 2, 6 weeks after DPC sensitization. As for treatment: therapeutic diphenylcyclopropenone sensitization with weekly scalp DPC. CDR1 SGHVS and CDR2 FNYEAQ come from the germline V gene. The CDR3 is 16 amino acids. Between the trimmed V and J ends, which lost 1 base and 0 bases, there was a span of 9 bases. Regarding this clonotype: Its target is unknown.

MiXCR, run by TCRdb on the RACE reads, gives a single entry per CDR3 protein. The sample lists tens of thousands of distinct CDR3 sequences; less than 11% were seen once. This specimen was whole blood, taken in connection with sensitization to the hapten diphenylcyclopropenone (DPC). The rearrangement uses TRBV7-6 and TRBJ2-2, with unresolved D. This receptor was obtained from a woman aged 45-65 years with alopecia areata. Some clones in this sample may be carry-over from other donors' samples. The CDR3 region is CASSLVRPANTGELFF. The CDR3 region has the DNA TGTGCCAGCAGCTTAGTCAGACCAGCGAACACCGGGGAGCTGTTTTTT.